Following are 4 T cell receptor beta chains from one sample sequenced in a study of T cell changes during pregnancy in multiple sclerosis. Clones were sequenced by immunoSEQ multiplex PCR, and TCRdb holds only the in-frame ones, with some missing. The top ten clones hold 2% to 2.5% of a sample with under 80,000 clones, roughly 92% of them seen once. Here the sequenced sample was peripheral blood, taken before pregnancy. The receptor source for this set is a female donor with multiple sclerosis, enrolled in a pregnancy study.

The chain is built from TRBV7-2 and TRBJ2-5; D call uncertain. Trimming removed 3 bases at V and 1 base at J, with 18 bases between. Germline CDR1 is SGHTA and CDR2 is FQGNSA. This CDR3 comprises 17 residues. The CDR3 loop reads CASSFIEAITSQETQYF. The CDR3 DNA reads as TGTGCCAGCAGCTTCATTGAGGCTATTACTTCCCAAGAGACCCAGTACTTC.

The chain is built from TRBV6-5 and TRBJ2-3; TRBD2 matches 7 bases. The CDR3 extends over 15 amino acids. With V trimmed by 0 bases and J by 5 bases, 5 bases remained unmatched. The germline V gene has CDR1 MNHEY and CDR2 SVGAGI. CDR3 in DNA: TGTGCCAGCAGTTACTCAAGCGGGATAAGAGATACGCAGTATTTT. Residues: CASSYSSGIRDTQYF.

The sample holds one count of this clone. The CDR3 is CASSRTSGSFREQYF. The CDR3 bases are TGTGCCAGCAGTCGTACTAGCGGGAGTTTCCGGGAGCAGTACTTC. The chain carries TRBV6-5 and TRBJ2-7, with 11 bases matching TRBD2. Germline V lookup: CDR1 MNHEY, CDR2 SVGAGI. The V gene end was trimmed by 5 bases and the J gene end by 7 bases; junction bases not matched to a gene: 10. The CDR3 spans 15 residues.

This chain links TRBV28 with TRBJ2-7, with TRBD2 identical over 8 bases. J was trimmed by 4 bases and V by 3 bases; bases with no gene match: 17. This CDR3 spans 18 amino acids. Germline CDR1 MDHEN, CDR2 SYDVKM. CDR3 coding DNA: TGTGCCAGCAGTTTGGGAACTAGCGGACACCTGCCGTTGTACGAGCAGTACTTC. Translation: CASSLGTSGHLPLYEQYF.